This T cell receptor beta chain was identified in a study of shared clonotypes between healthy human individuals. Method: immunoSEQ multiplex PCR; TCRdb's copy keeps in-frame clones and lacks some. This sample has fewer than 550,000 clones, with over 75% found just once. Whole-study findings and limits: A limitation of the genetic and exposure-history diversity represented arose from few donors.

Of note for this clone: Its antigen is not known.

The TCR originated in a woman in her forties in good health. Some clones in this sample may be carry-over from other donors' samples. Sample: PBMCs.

CDR3 in DNA: TGTGCCAGCAGCCAAGCGAACAGGGGCCATGGCTACACCTTC. It translates to CASSQANRGHGYTF. The chain combines TRBV14 with TRBJ1-2; 7 nucleotides align to TRBD1. CDR1 is SGHDN, CDR2 FVKESK, per germline. The CDR3 consists of 14 residues. Trimming at V came to 1 base and at J to 6 bases, leaving 5 bases not matched to a gene.